Below, 21 T cell receptor beta chains from the same sample are listed, as sequenced in a study of blood T cell repertoires in COVID-19. The protocol was immunoSEQ multiplex PCR, while the TCRdb copy is restricted to in-frame clones and leaves out a portion. The sample carries about 56,000 clones, approximately 88% recorded once. Sequenced sample: peripheral blood. These receptors all come from a man aged 55 to 70 with COVID-19, enrolled during active disease.

The chain is built from TRBV7-6 and TRBJ2-1; 11 bases agree with TRBD2. J gave up 6 bases and V 6 bases, and 7 bases lay outside the gene matches. The germline gives CDR1 SGHVS, CDR2 FNYEAQ. CDR3 size: 15 residues. Here the CDR3 DNA reads TGTGCCAGCAGGCAACTAGCGGGAGTATTCAATGAGCAGTTCTTC. The encoded protein is CASRQLAGVFNEQFF.

This clone showed up just a few times. The chain links TRBV5-4 to TRBJ1-2; TRBD1 aligns across 10 bases. The ends lost 1 base at V and 7 bases at J; junction bases unmatched: 7. The CDR3 runs to 15 residues. Germline values: CDR1 SGHNT, CDR2 YYREEE (reference sequence). The CDR3 here is CASSLPGQGSGGYTF. The CDR3 nucleotides are TGTGCCAGCAGCTTGCCGGGACAGGGGTCGGGTGGCTACACCTTC.

V gene TRBV6-5 combines with J gene TRBJ2-7, with a possible D match to TRBD1 (5 bases). The germline gives CDR1 MNHEY, CDR2 SVGAGI. V lost 4 bases to trimming and J lost 5 bases, with 12 bases between them. The CDR3 runs 13 residues. CDR3 sequence: CASSFRVLDEQYF. The DNA of the CDR3 is TGTGCCAGCAGTTTCAGGGTTTTGGACGAGCAGTACTTC.

This clone has just one count. The V call is TRBV29-1, the J call TRBJ2-5, with 11 bases lining up with TRBD1. This CDR3 has 14 residues. Losses at the gene ends were 6 bases for V and 5 bases for J; bases not matched to a gene: 8. Germline CDR1 reads SQVTM; CDR2 reads ANQGSEA. CDR3 DNA sequence: TGCAGCGTCGTGGACAGGGGGCGCGGGGAGACCCAGTACTTC. It is translated as CSVVDRGRGETQYF.

The CDR3 nucleotides read TGTGCCAGTAGTATCCACGGACTAGCAGTGAACACCGGGGAGCTGTTTTTT. Residues: CASSIHGLAVNTGELFF. The rearrangement uses TRBV19 and TRBJ2-2; TRBD2 matches 8 bases. Germline CDR1 and CDR2: LNHDA and SQIVND (reference sequence). CDR3 length: 17 amino acids. The V and J ends lost 3 bases and 1 base, in that order; junction bases with no gene match: 7. The entire variable domain, with the rest obtained from reference TRBV19 and TRBJ2-2, is as follows: DGGITQSPKYLFRKEGQNVTLSCEQNLNHDAMYWYRQDPGQGLRLIYYSQIVNDFQKGDIAEGYSVSREKKESFPLTVTSAQKNPTAFYLCASSIHGLAVNTGELFFGEGSRLTVL.

The chain is built from TRBV19 and TRBJ2-1; D might be TRBD1 (6 bases). The germline V and J ends were trimmed by 5 bases and 9 bases, with 14 bases remaining between them. From germline, CDR1 is LNHDA and CDR2 SQIVND (reference sequence). There are 13 residues in the CDR3. The CDR3 protein is CASSPRSGVEQFF. In DNA form, the CDR3 reads TGTGCCAGTAGTCCCCGTTCAGGGGTTGAGCAGTTCTTC.

This clone rates as medium-sized. V and J are TRBV11-2 and TRBJ1-3, with 7 bases aligning to TRBD1. The V gene's germline CDR1 is SGHAT and CDR2 FQNNGV. This CDR3 is 19 amino acids long. Germline trimming cut 5 bases from V and 3 bases from J; bases unmatched to any gene: 19. CDR3 in amino acids: CASSPAFGTGVMSGNTIYF. DNA for the CDR3: TGTGCCAGCAGCCCAGCCTTCGGTACAGGGGTTATGAGTGGAAACACCATATATTTT.

J is TRBJ2-1 and V is TRBV24-1, with 9 bases fitting TRBD1. The junction had 2 bases not matched to a gene; V was cut back by 10 bases and J by 2 bases. CDR1 is KGHDR, CDR2 SFDVKD, per germline. This CDR3 contains 13 residues. CDR3 protein: CATGDRAYNEQFF. The CDR3 DNA follows: TGTGCCACAGGGGACAGGGCCTACAATGAGCAGTTCTTC.

This chain connects TRBV7-3 to TRBJ2-5; 7 nucleotides align to TRBD2. Germline CDR1 and CDR2: SGHTA and FQGTGA. The CDR3 is 13 residues long. V was pared by 3 bases and J by 5 bases, with 3 bases of the junction left unmatched. This CDR3 reads CASSFAGAETQYF. CDR3 in DNA: TGTGCCAGCAGCTTTGCGGGAGCCGAGACCCAGTACTTC.

The chain uses TRBV19 and TRBJ1-1; D gene ambiguous. The CDR3 runs to 13 residues. Germline loops: CDR1 LNHDA, CDR2 SQIVND (reference sequence). V lost 4 bases to trimming and J lost 8 bases, with 14 bases between them. CDR3 DNA: TGTGCCAGTAGTACTATTCCGGGGTCCGAAGCTTTCTTT. It translates to CASSTIPGSEAFF.

V and J are TRBV30 and TRBJ2-1; 7 nucleotides agree with TRBD1. CDR1 and CDR2 from the germline V gene are GTSNPN and SVGIG (reference sequence). The CDR3 loop spans 14 amino acids. The J segment lost 4 bases and the V segment lost 3 bases, leaving 6 bases of the junction unmatched. DNA of the CDR3: TGTGCCTGGAGCGGGACAGACGCTTACAATGAGCAGTTCTTC. Translating gives CAWSGTDAYNEQFF.

This chain uses TRBV19 with TRBJ1-1, with D unclear. Trimming took off 3 bases at V and 4 bases at J, with 15 bases between the two ends. CDR3 length: 15 residues. The germline gives CDR1 LNHDA, CDR2 SQIVND (reference sequence). The CDR3 sequence: CASSIPGWGGTEAFF. In DNA, the CDR3 is TGTGCCAGTAGTATCCCCGGTTGGGGAGGCACTGAAGCTTTCTTT.

This clone was counted a few times. The J gene is TRBJ2-5, the V gene TRBV7-6, with D perhaps matching TRBD2 (6 bases). V was clipped by 7 bases and J by 5 bases, with 14 bases between them. The CDR3 extends over 13 amino acids. Germline V gene lookup returns CDR1 SGHVS and CDR2 FNYEAQ. The CDR3 DNA reads as TGTGCCAGCAATCGCGGGATGGTGGAGACCCAGTACTTC. Its translation is CASNRGMVETQYF.

The chain uses TRBV19 and TRBJ1-5, with D perhaps TRBD1 (5 bases). The CDR3 loop spans 15 amino acids. CDR1 is LNHDA, CDR2 SQIVND, per germline (reference sequence). V lost 3 bases and J 1 base, leaving 10 bases between the germline ends. DNA for the CDR3: TGTGCCAGTAGTATTCCAGGACACAGCAATCAGCCCCAGCATTTT. It encodes CASSIPGHSNQPQHF.

This rearrangement joins TRBV2 to TRBJ1-5; D is undetermined. V lost 4 bases, J lost 5 bases, and 15 bases lay in between. CDR3 length equals 15 residues. Germline loops: CDR1 SNHLY, CDR2 FYNNEI. The CDR3 reads CASSASAGGDQPQHF. In nucleotides, the CDR3 is TGTGCCAGCAGTGCTTCGGCCGGAGGAGATCAGCCCCAGCATTTT.

The V and J genes are TRBV5-1 and TRBJ2-1; TRBD2 agrees at 10 bases. V lost 5 bases, J lost 3 bases, and 11 bases stayed unmatched. CDR3 length equals 17 residues. Germline CDR1 is SGHRS and CDR2 is YFSETQ. The CDR3 here is CASRIGSRTSGYNEQFF. CDR3 sequence (DNA): TGCGCCAGCAGGATCGGTAGTCGGACTAGCGGCTACAATGAGCAGTTCTTC.

This sequence joins TRBV5-4 and TRBJ1-2; D might be TRBD1 (5 bases). Germline V lookup: CDR1 SGHNT, CDR2 YYREEE (reference sequence). The CDR3 is made up of 14 amino acids. V was clipped by 3 bases and J by 3 bases, with 12 bases between them. CDR3 residues: CASSSTGDYYGYTF. CDR3 DNA sequence: TGTGCCAGCAGCTCTACAGGAGATTACTATGGCTACACCTTC. The full variable domain, rest sourced from reference TRBV5-4 and TRBJ1-2, is ETGVTQSPTHLIKTRGQQVTLRCSSQSGHNTVSWYQQALGQGPQFIFQYYREEENGRGNFPPRFSGLQFPNYSSELNVNALELDDSALYLCASSSTGDYYGYTFGSGTRLTVV.

V usage is TRBV27 and J usage is TRBJ1-5; no reliable D call. The CDR3 contains 14 residues. V lost 7 bases to trimming and J lost 0 bases, with 10 bases between them. CDR1 and CDR2 from the germline V gene are MNHEY and SMNVEV (reference sequence). CDR3 protein: CASMRGDSNQPQHF. CDR3 DNA: TGTGCCAGCATGCGTGGTGATAGCAATCAGCCCCAGCATTTT.

The chain uses TRBV25-1 and TRBJ2-1, with 7 bases matching TRBD2. This CDR3 comprises 16 residues. Germline CDR1 and CDR2: MGHDK and SYGVNS. V gave up 3 bases and J gave up 0 bases; unmatched junction bases: 5. CDR3 amino acids: CASSDLAARSYNEQFF. The CDR3 DNA is TGTGCCAGCAGTGACCTAGCGGCCCGCTCCTACAATGAGCAGTTCTTC.

The V gene is TRBV30, the J gene TRBJ2-5, with TRBD2 identical over 7 bases. Trimming removed 0 bases from V and 5 bases from J; junction bases left unmatched: 3. The length of the CDR3 is 13 residues. The V gene's germline CDR1 is GTSNPN and CDR2 SVGIG (reference sequence). CDR3 residues: CAWSVGGGETQYF. For the CDR3, the DNA is TGTGCCTGGAGTGTTGGGGGAGGGGAGACCCAGTACTTC.

Only a few counts were recorded for this clone. The chain links TRBV29-1 to TRBJ1-2, with D tentatively TRBD1 (6 bases). This CDR3 is built from 13 residues. Germline-derived CDR1 and CDR2 are SQVTM and ANQGSEA. V lost 4 bases and J 4 bases, leaving 13 bases between the germline ends. The CDR3 DNA reads TGCAGCGTTGGAGGGGGGGAAATCTATGGCTACACCTTC. Protein sequence: CSVGGGEIYGYTF.